The T cell receptor (beta chain) under discussion was sequenced for a study of metastatic and nonmetastatic thyroid tumors. TCRdb reprocessed the PCR reads using MiXCR. The sample shows 4,000 to 5,500 clones, around 21% of them seen only once. Before thyroid surgery, none of the patients had received any treatment. The CDR3 is 13 residues long. Germline CDR1 is MNHEY and CDR2 is SMNVEV (reference sequence). Trimming left V 1 base short and J 4 bases short, with 7 bases between. Sequenced sample: tumor tissue. V and J are TRBV27 and TRBJ1-2, with no clear D. The sequence came from a male donor with papillary thyroid cancer or a benign thyroid nodule (not recorded which). Some clones in this sample may be carry-over from other donors' samples. Written as DNA, the CDR3 is TGTGCCAGCAGTTTATGGGCAGGCTATGGCTACACCTTC. Amino acid sequence: CASSLWAGYGYTF.